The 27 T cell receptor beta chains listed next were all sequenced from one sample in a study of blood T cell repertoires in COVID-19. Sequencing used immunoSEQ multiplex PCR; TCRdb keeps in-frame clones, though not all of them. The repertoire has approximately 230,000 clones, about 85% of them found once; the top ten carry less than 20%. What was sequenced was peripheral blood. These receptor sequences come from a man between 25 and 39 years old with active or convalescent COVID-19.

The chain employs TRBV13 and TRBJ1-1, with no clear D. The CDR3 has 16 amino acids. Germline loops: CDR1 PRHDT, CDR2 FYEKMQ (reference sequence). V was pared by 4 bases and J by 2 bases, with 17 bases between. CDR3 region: CASSSVGEEANTEAFF. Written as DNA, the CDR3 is TGTGCCAGCAGCTCCGTCGGGGAGGAAGCTAACACTGAAGCTTTCTTT.

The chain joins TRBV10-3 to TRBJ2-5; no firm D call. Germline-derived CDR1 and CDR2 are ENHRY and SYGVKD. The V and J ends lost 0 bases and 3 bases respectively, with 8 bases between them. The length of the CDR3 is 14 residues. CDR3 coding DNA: TGTGCCATCAGTGAGTCCCGGTCGGAAGAGACCCAGTACTTC. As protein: CAISESRSEETQYF.

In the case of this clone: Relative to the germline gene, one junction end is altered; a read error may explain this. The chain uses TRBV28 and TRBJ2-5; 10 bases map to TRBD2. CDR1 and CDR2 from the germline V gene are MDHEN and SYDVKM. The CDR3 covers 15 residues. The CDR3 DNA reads TGTGCCAGCAGTTTGCTAGCGGGAGCCCAAGGGACCCAGTACTTC. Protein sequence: CASSLLAGAQGTQYF.

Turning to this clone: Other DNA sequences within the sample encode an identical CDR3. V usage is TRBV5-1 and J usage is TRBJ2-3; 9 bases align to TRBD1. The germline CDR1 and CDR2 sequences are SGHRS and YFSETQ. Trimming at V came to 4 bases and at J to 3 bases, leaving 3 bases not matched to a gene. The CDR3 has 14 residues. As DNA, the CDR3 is TGCGCCAGCAGCCCGGGACAGGGTACAGATACGCAGTATTTT. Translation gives CASSPGQGTDTQYF.

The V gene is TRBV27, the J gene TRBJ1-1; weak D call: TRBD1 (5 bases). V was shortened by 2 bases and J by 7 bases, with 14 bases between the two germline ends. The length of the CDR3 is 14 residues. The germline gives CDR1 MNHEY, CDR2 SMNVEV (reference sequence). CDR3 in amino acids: CASSLSQGKGEAFF. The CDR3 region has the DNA TGTGCCAGCAGTTTAAGTCAGGGAAAAGGTGAAGCTTTCTTT.

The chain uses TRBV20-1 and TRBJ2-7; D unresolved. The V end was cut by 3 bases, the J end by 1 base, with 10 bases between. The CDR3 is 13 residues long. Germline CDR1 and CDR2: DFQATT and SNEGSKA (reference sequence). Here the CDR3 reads CSASFGISYEQYF. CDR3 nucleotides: TGCAGTGCTAGTTTTGGCATTTCCTACGAGCAGTACTTC.

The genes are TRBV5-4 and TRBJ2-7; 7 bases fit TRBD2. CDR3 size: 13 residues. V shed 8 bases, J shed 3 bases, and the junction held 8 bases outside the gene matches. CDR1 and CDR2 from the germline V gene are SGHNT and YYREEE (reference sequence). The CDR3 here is CASRIAGSYEQYF. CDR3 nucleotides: TGTGCCAGTAGAATAGCGGGTAGCTACGAGCAGTACTTC.

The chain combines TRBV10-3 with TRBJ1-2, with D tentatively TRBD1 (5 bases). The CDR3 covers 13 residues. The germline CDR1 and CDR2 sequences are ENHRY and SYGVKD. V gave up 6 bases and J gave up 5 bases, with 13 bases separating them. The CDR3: CAISARVGYGYTF. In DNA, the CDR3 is TGTGCCATCAGCGCCAGGGTTGGTTATGGCTACACCTTC.

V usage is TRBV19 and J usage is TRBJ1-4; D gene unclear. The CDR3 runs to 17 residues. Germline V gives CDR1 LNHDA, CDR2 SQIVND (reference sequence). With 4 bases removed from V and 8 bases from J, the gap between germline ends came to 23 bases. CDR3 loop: CASSTRAAPPVGEKLFF. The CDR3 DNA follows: TGTGCCAGTAGTACCCGTGCGGCACCTCCAGTCGGGGAAAAACTGTTTTTT. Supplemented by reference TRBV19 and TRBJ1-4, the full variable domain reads DGGITQSPKYLFRKEGQNVTLSCEQNLNHDAMYWYRQDPGQGLRLIYYSQIVNDFQKGDIAEGYSVSREKKESFPLTVTSAQKNPTAFYLCASSTRAAPPVGEKLFFGSGTQLSVL.

In nucleotides, the CDR3 is TGTGCCAGCGGCCGATCAGGGTCTGGAAACACCATATATTTT. Translated: CASGRSGSGNTIYF. This chain uses TRBV27 with TRBJ1-3; D may be TRBD1 (5 bases). Trimming took 8 bases from V and 1 from J, leaving 12 bases between them. Germline CDR1 MNHEY, CDR2 SMNVEV (reference sequence). CDR3 size: 14 residues.

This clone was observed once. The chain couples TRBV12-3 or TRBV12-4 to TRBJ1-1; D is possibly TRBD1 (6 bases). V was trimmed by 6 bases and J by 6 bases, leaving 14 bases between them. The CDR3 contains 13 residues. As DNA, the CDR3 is TGTGCCAGCAGCCTCAGGGGATCGGCTGAAGCTTTCTTT. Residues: CASSLRGSAEAFF.

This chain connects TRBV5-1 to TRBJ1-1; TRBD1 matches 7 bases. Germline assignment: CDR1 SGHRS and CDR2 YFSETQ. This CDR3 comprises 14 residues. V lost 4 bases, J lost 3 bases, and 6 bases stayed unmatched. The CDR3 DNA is TGCGCCAGCAGCCGAGGGACAGCAGACACTGAAGCTTTCTTT. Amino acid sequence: CASSRGTADTEAFF. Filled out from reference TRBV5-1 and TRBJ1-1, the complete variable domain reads KAGVTQTPRYLIKTRGQQVTLSCSPISGHRSVSWYQQTPGQGLQFLFEYFSETQRNKGNFPGRFSGRQFSNSRSEMNVSTLELGDSALYLCASSRGTADTEAFFGQGTRLTVV.

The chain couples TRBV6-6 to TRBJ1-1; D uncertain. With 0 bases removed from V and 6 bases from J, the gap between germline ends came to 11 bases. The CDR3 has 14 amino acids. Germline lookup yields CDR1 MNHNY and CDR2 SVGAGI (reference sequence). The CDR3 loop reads CASSYSKSVSEAFF. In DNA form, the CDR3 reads TGTGCCAGCAGTTACTCGAAGAGCGTGTCTGAAGCTTTCTTT.

The CDR3 coding sequence is TGTGCCAGCAGTTATCGGGAGGGCCCCACAGATACGCAGTATTTT. Encoded protein: CASSYREGPTDTQYF. This chain connects TRBV6-5 to TRBJ2-3; 8 nucleotides align to TRBD2. The germline V gene encodes CDR1 MNHEY and CDR2 SVGAGI. The trim removed 3 bases at V and 2 bases at J, leaving 4 bases unmatched. The CDR3 loop spans 15 amino acids.

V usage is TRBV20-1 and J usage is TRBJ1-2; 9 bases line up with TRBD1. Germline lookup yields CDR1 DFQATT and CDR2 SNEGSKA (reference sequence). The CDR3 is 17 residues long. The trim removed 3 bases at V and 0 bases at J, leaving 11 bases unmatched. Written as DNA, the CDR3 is TGCAGTGCTAGTAAAGTCGGGACAGGGACCTCTAACTATGGCTACACCTTC. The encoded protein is CSASKVGTGTSNYGYTF.

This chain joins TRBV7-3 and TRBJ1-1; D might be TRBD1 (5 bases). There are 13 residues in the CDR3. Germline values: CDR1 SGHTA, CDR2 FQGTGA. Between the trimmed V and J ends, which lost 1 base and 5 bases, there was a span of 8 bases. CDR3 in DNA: TGTGCCAGCAGCTTAATGGGGGGAACTGAAGCTTTCTTT. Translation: CASSLMGGTEAFF.

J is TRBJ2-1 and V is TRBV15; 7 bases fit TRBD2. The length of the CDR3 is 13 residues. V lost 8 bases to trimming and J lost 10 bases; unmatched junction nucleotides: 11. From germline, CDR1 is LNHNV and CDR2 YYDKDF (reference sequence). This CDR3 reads CATGLVGAREQFF. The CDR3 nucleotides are TGTGCCACCGGACTAGTTGGGGCGAGGGAGCAGTTCTTC. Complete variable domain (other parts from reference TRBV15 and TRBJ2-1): DAMVIQNPRYQVTQFGKPVTLSCSQTLNHNVMYWYQQKSSQAPKLLFHYYDKDFNNEADTPDNFQSRRPNTSFCFLDIRSPGLGDTAMYLCATGLVGAREQFFGPGTRLTVL.

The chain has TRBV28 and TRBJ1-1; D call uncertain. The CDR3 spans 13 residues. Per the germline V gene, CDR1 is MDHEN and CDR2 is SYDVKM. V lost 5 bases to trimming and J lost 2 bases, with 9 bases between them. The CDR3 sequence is CASSRRLNTEAFF. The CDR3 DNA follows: TGTGCCAGCAGTCGGCGGTTAAACACTGAAGCTTTCTTT.

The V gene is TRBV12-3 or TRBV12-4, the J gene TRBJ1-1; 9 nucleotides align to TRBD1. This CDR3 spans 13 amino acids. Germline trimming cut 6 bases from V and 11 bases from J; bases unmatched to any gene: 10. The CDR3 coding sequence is TGTGCCAGCAGCCAGGACAGGGGCATAGGCGCTTTCTTT. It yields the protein CASSQDRGIGAFF.

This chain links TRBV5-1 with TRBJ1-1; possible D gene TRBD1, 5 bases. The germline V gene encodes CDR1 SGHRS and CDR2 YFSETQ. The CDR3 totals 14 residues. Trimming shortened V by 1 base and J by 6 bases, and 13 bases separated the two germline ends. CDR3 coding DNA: TGCGCCAGCAGCTTGATTCCCGGGACTCCTGAAGCTTTCTTT. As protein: CASSLIPGTPEAFF.

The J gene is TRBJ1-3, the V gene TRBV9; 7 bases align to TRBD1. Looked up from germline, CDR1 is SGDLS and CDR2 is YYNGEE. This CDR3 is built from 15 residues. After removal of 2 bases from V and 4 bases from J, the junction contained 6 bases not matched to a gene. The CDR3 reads CASSVGDRAGNTIYF. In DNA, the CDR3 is TGTGCCAGCAGCGTCGGTGACAGGGCCGGAAACACCATATATTTT.

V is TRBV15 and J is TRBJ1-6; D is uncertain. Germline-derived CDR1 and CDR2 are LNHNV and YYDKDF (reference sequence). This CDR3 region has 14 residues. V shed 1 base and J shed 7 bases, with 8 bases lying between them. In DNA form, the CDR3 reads TGTGCCACCAGCAGAGCCCCCCCGAATTCACCCCTCCACTTT. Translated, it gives CATSRAPPNSPLHF.

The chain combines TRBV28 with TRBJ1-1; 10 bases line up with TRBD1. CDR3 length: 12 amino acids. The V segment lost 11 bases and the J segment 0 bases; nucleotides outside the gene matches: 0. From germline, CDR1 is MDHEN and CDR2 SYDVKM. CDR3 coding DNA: TGTGCCGGACAGGGGGTGAACACTGAAGCTTTCTTT. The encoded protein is CAGQGVNTEAFF.

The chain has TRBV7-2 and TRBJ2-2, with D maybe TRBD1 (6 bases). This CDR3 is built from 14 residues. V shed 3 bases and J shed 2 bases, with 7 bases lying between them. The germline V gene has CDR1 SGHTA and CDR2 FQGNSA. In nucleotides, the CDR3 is TGTGCCAGCAGCTTGGGACATAACACCGGGGAGCTGTTTTTT. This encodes CASSLGHNTGELFF.

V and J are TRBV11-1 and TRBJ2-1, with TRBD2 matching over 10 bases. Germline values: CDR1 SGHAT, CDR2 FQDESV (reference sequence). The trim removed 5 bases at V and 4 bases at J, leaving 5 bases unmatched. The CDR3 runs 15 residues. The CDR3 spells CASSGAGGRYNEQFF. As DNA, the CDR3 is TGTGCCAGCAGCGGAGCGGGAGGGCGGTACAATGAGCAGTTCTTC.

CDR3 sequence: CASSLAGTGTTSTDTQYF. The CDR3 nucleotides read TGTGCCAGCAGCTTAGCCGGGACAGGGACTACTAGCACAGATACGCAGTATTTT. The chain combines TRBV7-2 with TRBJ2-3; 9 nucleotides line up with TRBD1. Trimming took 0 bases from V and 0 from J; bases not matched to a gene: 7. This CDR3 contains 18 residues. CDR1 and CDR2 from the germline V gene are SGHTA and FQGNSA.

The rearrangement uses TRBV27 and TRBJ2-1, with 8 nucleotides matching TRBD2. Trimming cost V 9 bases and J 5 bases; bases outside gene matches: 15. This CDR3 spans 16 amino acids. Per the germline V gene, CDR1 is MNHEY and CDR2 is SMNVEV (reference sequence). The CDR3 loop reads CARGRGSGSRDNEQFF. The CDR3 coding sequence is TGTGCCAGGGGCAGGGGAAGCGGGAGTCGTGACAATGAGCAGTTCTTC.